A selection of T cell receptor beta chains follows, all from one sample in a study of cytomegalovirus exposure and HLA in healthy donors. This table comes from immunoSEQ multiplex PCR, and its TCRdb copy is limited to in-frame clones, with some not included. This sample has around 67,000 clones; around 75% occur once, and the top ten carry 7% to 9.5%. Sequencing was done on a sample of PBMCs. Receptor source: a woman aged 25 to 39 in good health and CMV-seropositive. Both conserved end residues are part of each CDR3. Each record gives: D gene, clone size, V gene, J gene, CDR3 DNA, CDR3 protein. D genes are given only for firm matches. A clone size is listed for some rows: how often the clone was seen (once, few, many), or a class if it is expanded.

>NA|NA|TRBV7-6|TRBJ1-2
TGTGCCAGCAGCAACCCTGACACCTATGGCTACACCTTC
CASSNPDTYGYTF
>TRBD1|few|TRBV28|TRBJ2-7
TGTGCCAGCAGAACACGACAGGGGGCGGGGTACGAGCAGTACTTC
CASRTRQGAGYEQYF
>NA|NA|TRBV30|TRBJ2-1
TGTGCCTGGAGTCCGAGAGGGAATGAGCAGTTCTTC
CAWSPRGNEQFF
>NA|few|TRBV7-6|TRBJ2-3
TGTGCCAGCAGCCTGCAGGACTCCACAGATACGCAGTATTTT
CASSLQDSTDTQYF
>TRBD1|NA|TRBV7-3|TRBJ1-1
TGTGCCAGCAGCTTTGGACAGGGAGGGAGCACTGAAGCTTTCTTT
CASSFGQGGSTEAFF
>NA|few|TRBV30|TRBJ1-1
TGTGCCTGGACCCAGGGGCTGAACACTGAAGCTTTCTTT
CAWTQGLNTEAFF
>TRBD1|NA|TRBV10-3|TRBJ2-2
TGTGCCATCAGTGCTACAGGGGCGGACACCGGGGAGCTGTTTTTT
CAISATGADTGELFF
>TRBD2|NA|TRBV19|TRBJ2-2
TGTGCCAGTAGTATATCTAGCGGGAGCGCCGGGGAGCTGTTTTTT
CASSISSGSAGELFF
>TRBD2|NA|TRBV7-2|TRBJ2-1
TGTGCCAGCAGCCCCCTAGCGGGGCGCCGCACTAATGAGCAGTTCTTC
CASSPLAGRRTNEQFF
>TRBD1|few|TRBV5-1|TRBJ2-5
TGCGCCAGCAGATTGGGGGACAGGGGGGGAGAGACCCAGTACTTC
CASRLGDRGGETQYF
>NA|NA|TRBV6-5|TRBJ1-4
TGTGCCAGCACCCCCTCCGGGGATAAGTGGGGAAAACTGTTTTTT
CASTPSGDKWGKLFF
>NA|few|TRBV28|TRBJ1-2
TGTGCCAGCAGTTTATCGGGGGGGAGTGGCTACACCTTC
CASSLSGGSGYTF
>NA|NA|TRBV7-8|TRBJ2-3
TGTGCCAGCAGCAGTACGGCAGATACGCAGTATTTT
CASSSTADTQYF
>TRBD1|few|TRBV6-6|TRBJ2-2
TGTGCCAGCGTGGACAGGGCGAACACCGGGGAGCTGTTTTTT
CASVDRANTGELFF
>NA|NA|TRBV10-2|TRBJ1-5
TGCGCCAGCAGTGTTAGACAGGGCAATCAGCCCCAGCATTTT
CASSVRQGNQPQHF
>NA|NA|TRBV30|TRBJ1-1
TGTGCCTGGAGTGTGCAGGGGAACACTGAAGCTTTCTTT
CAWSVQGNTEAFF
>NA|NA|TRBV18|TRBJ1-1
TGTGCCAGCTCACCCTCACTCGGCACTGAAGCTTTCTTT
CASSPSLGTEAFF
>NA|NA|TRBV11-1|TRBJ2-2
TGTGCCAGCAGCTTAGGGTCAAGACTGATTAACACCGGGGAGCTGTTTTTT
CASSLGSRLINTGELFF
>NA|NA|TRBV25-1|TRBJ2-5
TGTGCCAGCATCACTCTATCCGGGGAGACCCAGTACTTC
CASITLSGETQYF
>TRBD1|NA|TRBV28|TRBJ1-5
TGTGCCAGCAGTTTCACAGGGGGCAGCAATCAGCCCCAGCATTTT
CASSFTGGSNQPQHF
>TRBD2|NA|TRBV5-1|TRBJ2-7
TGCGCCAGCAGCGGTCGACTAGCGGCAAACTACGAGCAGTACTTC
CASSGRLAANYEQYF
>TRBD1|NA|TRBV4-3|TRBJ2-3
TGCGCCAGCAGCCAAGGCCGGGACAGGGAAACGCAGTATTTT
CASSQGRDRETQYF
>TRBD2|NA|TRBV28|TRBJ2-7
TGTGCCAGCAGCCGCAGCGGGGGCATGCGGGAGCAGTACTTC
CASSRSGGMREQYF
>TRBD2|NA|TRBV7-9|TRBJ2-7
TGTGCCAGCAAAAAGGAAGGGGACTACTACGAGCAGTACTTC
CASKKEGDYYEQYF
>NA|NA|TRBV28|TRBJ2-4
TGTGCCAGCCGAGAATCTCAGGGGATTCAGTACTTC
CASRESQGIQYF
>NA|few|TRBV4-1|TRBJ2-7
TGCGCCAGCAGCCAAGTGGGGCAGGGGATGCACGAGCAGTACTTC
CASSQVGQGMHEQYF
>TRBD1|NA|TRBV28|TRBJ1-5
TGTGCCAGCAGTTTCAAGGGACAGGGCTTGGGTGGCAATCAGCCCCAGCATTTT
CASSFKGQGLGGNQPQHF
>TRBD1|NA|TRBV5-1|TRBJ2-7
TGCGCCAGCAGCTTGTGGGGACAGGGGTACGAGCAGTACTTC
CASSLWGQGYEQYF
>NA|many|TRBV6-5|TRBJ2-2
TGTGCCAGCAGTTACTACGGACAGAACACCGGGGAGCTGTTTTTT
CASSYYGQNTGELFF
>NA|NA|TRBV15|TRBJ2-1
TGTGCCACCAGCAGAGAGCCAGGGATAAATGAGCAGTTCTTC
CATSREPGINEQFF
>TRBD2|NA|TRBV6-5|TRBJ2-5
TGTGCCAGCAGTACGGGGGGTGAGGTGGAGACCCAGTACTTC
CASSTGGEVETQYF